In this sample, the clone carrying this TCR beta chain turned up a few times. These data are taken from a study of cytomegalovirus exposure and HLA in healthy donors. It was with 60 Vbeta and 13 Jbeta primers that the PCR ran. Only in-frame clones appear in the TCRdb table, and some are missing; sequencing was by immunoSEQ multiplex PCR. This table has more than 80,000 clones, around 81% appearing once. The CDR3 is 14 residues long. From germline, CDR1 is MNHEY and CDR2 SMNVEV (reference sequence). Trimming took 6 bases from V and 3 from J, leaving 12 bases between them. The source material was PBMCs. The source is a female donor in good health and CMV-seropositive. The chain employs TRBV27 and TRBJ1-5, with D unclear. The CDR3 region is CASSKGGPNQPQHF. The CDR3 coding sequence is TGTGCCAGCAGCAAGGGAGGCCCCAATCAGCCCCAGCATTTT.